This TCR beta chain was obtained from a study of cytomegalovirus exposure and HLA in healthy donors. The PCR was carried out with 60 Vbeta primers and 13 Jbeta primers. Assay: immunoSEQ multiplex PCR; the TCRdb copy retains only in-frame clones and omits some. The sample gives some 160,000 clones, roughly 88% of which show up once; about 1.4% is in the top ten. Regarding the study as a whole: Follow-up analysis later connected one missense variant in DCLRE1C with trimming of TCR beta V- and J-genes. Presence/absence analyses supposed approximately even sequencing depth among donors. Reported findings show TCR beta sequences accurately forecast HLA-A and HLA-B alleles in most subjects. Accounts indicate the classifier identified cytomegalovirus status with strong specificity and sensitivity.

From germline, CDR1 is MDHEN and CDR2 SYDVKM. The CDR3 consists of 15 residues. V lost 7 bases, J lost 4 bases, and 10 bases stayed unmatched. To note about this clone: Its target is not known.

The receptor was derived from a young woman in good health and CMV-seronegative. The chain employs TRBV28 and TRBJ2-1, with TRBD1 identical over 7 bases. The sample comprised PBMCs. The CDR3 region is CASNLRGTAYNEQFF. Here the CDR3 DNA reads TGTGCCAGCAACCTTAGGGGGACAGCATACAATGAGCAGTTCTTC.